Listed here are 15 T cell receptor beta chains from one sample, sequenced in a study of cytomegalovirus exposure and HLA in healthy donors. The PCR had 60 Vbeta and 13 Jbeta primers. TCRdb's table, derived via immunoSEQ multiplex PCR, lists solely in-frame clones and lacks some. The specimen's table records some 72,000 clones. Sequenced sample: PBMCs. These receptors were obtained from a boy under 18 in good health and CMV-seronegative.

The chain is built from TRBV5-8 and TRBJ1-2; 7 bases agree with TRBD1. Germline CDR1 reads SGHTS; CDR2 reads YDEGEE. V lost 4 bases, J lost 0 bases, and 12 bases stayed unmatched. This CDR3 has 17 amino acids. This CDR3 is CASSGPTGPYTNYGYTF. The CDR3 nucleotides read TGTGCCAGCAGCGGCCCGACAGGGCCCTACACTAACTATGGCTACACCTTC. Combining the CDR3 with reference TRBV5-8 and TRBJ1-2 gives the whole variable domain EAGVTQSPTHLIKTRGQQATLRCSPISGHTSVYWYQQALGLGLQFLLWYDEGEERNRGNFPPRFSGRQFPNYSSELNVNALELEDSALYLCASSGPTGPYTNYGYTFGSGTRLTVV.

Note on this clone: At one end the junction does not follow the germline gene, possibly because of a read error. The rearrangement links TRBV5-1 to TRBJ2-1, with TRBD2 matching over 13 bases. Looked up from germline, CDR1 is SGHRS and CDR2 is YFSETQ. This CDR3 has 12 residues. CDR3 residues: CASSPRGLAGIF. Here the CDR3 DNA reads TGCGCCAGCAGCCCGAGGGGACTAGCGGGAATCTTC.

For the CDR3, the DNA is TGTGCCAGCAGCCTGGGTAGTGAGGGTTCACCCCTCCACTTT. This codes for CASSLGSEGSPLHF. The V gene is TRBV6-4, the J gene TRBJ1-6; the D is unclear. CDR1 and CDR2 from the germline V gene are MRHNA and SNTAGT. There are 14 residues in the CDR3. V gave up 6 bases and J gave up 9 bases, with 15 bases separating them.

The chain couples TRBV4-3 to TRBJ1-2; no clear D. Per the germline V gene, CDR1 is LGHNA and CDR2 is YSLEER. CDR3 size: 13 residues. The V end was cut by 0 bases, the J end by 4 bases, with 6 bases between. CDR3 amino acids: CASSQDRSYGYTF. The CDR3 region has the DNA TGCGCCAGCAGCCAAGATCGCAGCTATGGCTACACCTTC.

This sequence joins TRBV7-9 and TRBJ2-1, with D possibly matching TRBD2 (5 bases). This CDR3 has 11 amino acids. V was trimmed by 5 bases and J by 9 bases, leaving 8 bases between them. Germline CDR1 SEHNR, CDR2 FQNEAQ (reference sequence). CDR3 coding DNA: TGTGCCAGCAGCCCAGGACTTGAGCAGTTCTTC. Protein: CASSPGLEQFF.

The rearrangement links TRBV1 to TRBJ2-2; the DNA was not compared with TRBD1, the D call given in the table. TRBV1 is given as a pseudogene. CDR3 length: 15 residues. This chain's CDR3 is CTSSQVPHGTGELFF. In nucleotides, the CDR3 is TGCACCAGCAGCCAAGTTCCACATGGCACCGGGGAGCTGTTTTTT.

This chain links TRBV5-4 with TRBJ2-7, with 8 bases that match TRBD1. V was pared by 4 bases and J by 2 bases, with 5 bases of the junction left unmatched. CDR1 and CDR2 (germline): SGHNT, YYREEE (reference sequence). This CDR3 region has 14 residues. CDR3 sequence reads: CASSMGDRTYEQYF. The DNA of the CDR3 is TGTGCCAGCAGCATGGGGGACAGGACCTACGAGCAGTACTTC.

The V and J genes are TRBV21-1 and TRBJ1-1; the table assigns TRBD1, which was not confirmed against the DNA. TRBV21-1 has pseudogene status. The CDR3 covers 16 residues. The CDR3 region is CASSKAQGSGGTEAFF. The CDR3 region has the DNA TGTGCCAGCAGCAAAGCACAAGGGTCAGGGGGCACTGAAGCTTTCTTT.

This sequence joins TRBV9 and TRBJ2-7, with 7 bases identical to TRBD1. Unmatched junction bases numbered 6, after V lost 4 bases and J lost 2 bases. The germline CDR1 and CDR2 sequences are SGDLS and YYNGEE. This CDR3 region has 14 residues. In DNA form, the CDR3 reads TGTGCCAGCAGCAAGGGGGCAGCCGCCTACGAGCAGTACTTC. It encodes CASSKGAAAYEQYF.

The chain employs TRBV4-1 and TRBJ2-3; D is unclear. V shed 1 base and J shed 0 bases, with 11 bases lying between them. The CDR3 sequence is 16 residues long. CDR1 and CDR2 (germline): MGHRA, YSYEKL. Written as DNA, the CDR3 is TGCGCCAGCAGCCAAGGTGTGCGTTCTAGCACAGATACGCAGTATTTT. Amino acid sequence: CASSQGVRSSTDTQYF.

The chain combines TRBV30 with TRBJ1-4, with TRBD1 as a possible D gene (6 bases). Trimming took off 3 bases at V and 14 bases at J, with 16 bases between the two ends. Germline-derived CDR1 and CDR2 are GTSNPN and SVGIG (reference sequence). The CDR3 contains 12 residues. CDR3 sequence (DNA): TGTGCCTGGAGAACTCAGGGGCAGACTCTGTTTTTT. Its protein is CAWRTQGQTLFF.

The J gene is TRBJ1-4, the V gene TRBV30; perhaps TRBD1 as D (5 bases). Trimming removed 2 bases from V and 5 bases from J, with 9 bases in between. Germline V lookup: CDR1 GTSNPN, CDR2 SVGIG (reference sequence). CDR3 length equals 13 residues. CDR3 in amino acids: CAWSSGGNEKLFF. The CDR3 region has the DNA TGTGCCTGGAGTTCGGGGGGAAATGAAAAACTGTTTTTT.

The rearrangement uses TRBV2 and TRBJ2-1; 7 positions match TRBD2. Germline lookup yields CDR1 SNHLY and CDR2 FYNNEI. V trimming: 7 bases; J trimming: 8 bases; junction bases outside the gene matches: 8. CDR3 size: 13 residues. CDR3: CASMGGGVDEQFF. The CDR3 DNA is TGTGCCAGCATGGGGGGAGGGGTGGATGAGCAGTTCTTC.

The genes are TRBV29-1 and TRBJ1-2, with unresolved D. The CDR3 has 14 residues. Trimming removed 6 bases at V and 7 bases at J, with 21 bases between. Germline CDR1 is SQVTM and CDR2 is ANQGSEA. CDR3 bases: TGCAGCGTCCTACGTGATGCGGGAACGGGTGGCTACACCTTC. Translating it yields CSVLRDAGTGGYTF.

The chain carries TRBV11-2 and TRBJ1-1; TRBD1 might be the D (6 bases). With 8 bases removed from V and 5 bases from J, the gap between germline ends came to 18 bases. This CDR3 spans 14 amino acids. The germline V gene encodes CDR1 SGHAT and CDR2 FQNNGV. The CDR3 reads CASAPPGGRTEAFF. CDR3 nucleotides: TGTGCCAGCGCACCCCCGGGGGGCCGGACTGAAGCTTTCTTT.